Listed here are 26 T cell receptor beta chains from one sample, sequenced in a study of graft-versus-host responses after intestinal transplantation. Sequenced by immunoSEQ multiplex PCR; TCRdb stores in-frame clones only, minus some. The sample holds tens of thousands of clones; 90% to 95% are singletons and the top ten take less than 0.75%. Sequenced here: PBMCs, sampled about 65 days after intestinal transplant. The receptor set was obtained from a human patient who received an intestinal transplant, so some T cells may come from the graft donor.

The CDR3, as DNA: TGTGCCAGCAGCGTAGTACGGTGGGCAGGCAGCTCCTACAATGAGCAGTTCTTC. Its protein is CASSVVRWAGSSYNEQFF. V gene TRBV9 combines with J gene TRBJ2-1; D gene uncertain. Germline loops: CDR1 SGDLS, CDR2 YYNGEE. The CDR3 totals 18 residues. V lost 0 bases to trimming and J lost 0 bases, with 16 bases between them.

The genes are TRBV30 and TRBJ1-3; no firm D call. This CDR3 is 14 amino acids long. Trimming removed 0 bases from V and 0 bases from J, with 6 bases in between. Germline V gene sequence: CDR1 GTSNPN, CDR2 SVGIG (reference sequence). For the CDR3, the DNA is TGTGCCTGGAGTGTAGGCATCTCTGGAAACACCATATATTTT. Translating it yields CAWSVGISGNTIYF.

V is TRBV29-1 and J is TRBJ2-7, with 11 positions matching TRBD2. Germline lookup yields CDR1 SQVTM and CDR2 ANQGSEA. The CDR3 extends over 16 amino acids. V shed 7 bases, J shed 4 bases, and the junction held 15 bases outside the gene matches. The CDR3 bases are TGCAGCGCCTCAACTCCTAGCACTAGCGGGGGTTACGAGCAGTACTTC. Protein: CSASTPSTSGGYEQYF.

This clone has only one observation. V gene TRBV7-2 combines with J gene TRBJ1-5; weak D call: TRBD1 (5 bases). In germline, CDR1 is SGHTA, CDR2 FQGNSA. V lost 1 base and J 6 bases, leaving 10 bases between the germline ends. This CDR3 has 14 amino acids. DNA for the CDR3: TGTGCCAGCAGCTTAGTTGAGGGACCTCAGCCCCAGCATTTT. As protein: CASSLVEGPQPQHF.

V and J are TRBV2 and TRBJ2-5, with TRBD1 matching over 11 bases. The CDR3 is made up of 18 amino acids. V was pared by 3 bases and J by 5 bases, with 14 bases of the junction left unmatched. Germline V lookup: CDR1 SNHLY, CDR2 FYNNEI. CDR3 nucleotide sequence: TGTGCCAGCAGTGACGACGTCCCCCCGGGACAGGGGGTGGAGACCCAGTACTTC. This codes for CASSDDVPPGQGVETQYF. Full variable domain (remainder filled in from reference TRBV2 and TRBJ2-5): EPEVTQTPSHQVTQMGQEVILRCVPISNHLYFYWYRQILGQKVEFLVSFYNNEISEKSEIFDDQFSVERPDGSNFTLKIRSTKLEDSAMYFCASSDDVPPGQGVETQYFGPGTRLLVL.

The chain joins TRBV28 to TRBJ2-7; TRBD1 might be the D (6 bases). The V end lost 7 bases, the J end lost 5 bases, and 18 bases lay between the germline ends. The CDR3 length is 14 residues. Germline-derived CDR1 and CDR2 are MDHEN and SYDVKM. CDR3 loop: CASIHRQGRNEQYF. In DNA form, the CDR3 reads TGTGCCAGCATCCACCGGCAGGGGCGAAACGAGCAGTACTTC.

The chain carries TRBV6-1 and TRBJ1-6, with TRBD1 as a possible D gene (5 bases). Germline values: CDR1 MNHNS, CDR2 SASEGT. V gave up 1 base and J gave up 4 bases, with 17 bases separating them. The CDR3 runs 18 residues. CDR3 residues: CASSEEAGGVGYNSPLHF. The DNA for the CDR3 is TGTGCCAGCAGTGAAGAGGCGGGAGGGGTAGGGTATAATTCACCCCTCCACTTT.

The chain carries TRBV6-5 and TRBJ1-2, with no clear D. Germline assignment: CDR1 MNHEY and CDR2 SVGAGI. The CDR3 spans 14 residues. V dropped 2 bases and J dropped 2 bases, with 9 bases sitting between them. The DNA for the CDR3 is TGTGCCAGCAGTTACAGCCTCATGAACTATGGCTACACCTTC. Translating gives CASSYSLMNYGYTF.

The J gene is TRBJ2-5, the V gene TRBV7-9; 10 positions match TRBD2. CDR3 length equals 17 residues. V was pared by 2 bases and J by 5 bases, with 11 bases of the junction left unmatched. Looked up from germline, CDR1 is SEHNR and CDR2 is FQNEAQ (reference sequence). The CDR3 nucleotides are TGTGCCAGCAGCTTACAAGGCCAAGCGGGAGGGCCGGAGACCCAGTACTTC. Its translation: CASSLQGQAGGPETQYF.

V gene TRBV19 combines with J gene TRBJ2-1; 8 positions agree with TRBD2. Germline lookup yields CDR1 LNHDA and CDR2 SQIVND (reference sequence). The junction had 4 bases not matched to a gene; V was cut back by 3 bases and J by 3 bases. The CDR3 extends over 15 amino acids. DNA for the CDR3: TGTGCCAGTAGTATGGCGGGGGGCTTCTACAATGAGCAGTTCTTC. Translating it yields CASSMAGGFYNEQFF.

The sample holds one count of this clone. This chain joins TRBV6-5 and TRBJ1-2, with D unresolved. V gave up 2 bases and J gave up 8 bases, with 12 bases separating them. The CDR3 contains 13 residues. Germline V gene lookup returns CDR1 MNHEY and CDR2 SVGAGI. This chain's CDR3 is CASSYGLLNGYTF. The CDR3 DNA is TGTGCCAGCAGTTACGGGCTTTTAAACGGCTACACCTTC.

The CDR3 bases are TGTGCCAGCAGCGTTACAGAGGAGGGACCCAATGAGCAGTTCTTC. Protein: CASSVTEEGPNEQFF. The V and J genes are TRBV6-1 and TRBJ2-1; tentatively, D is TRBD2 (6 bases). Looked up from germline, CDR1 is MNHNS and CDR2 is SASEGT. This CDR3 contains 15 residues. V lost 6 bases and J lost 6, with 18 bases in between.

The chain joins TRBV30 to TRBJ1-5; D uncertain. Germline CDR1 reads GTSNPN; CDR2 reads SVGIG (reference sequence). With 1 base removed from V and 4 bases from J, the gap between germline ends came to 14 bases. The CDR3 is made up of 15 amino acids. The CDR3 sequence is CAWSAVVGVNQPQHF. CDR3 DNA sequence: TGTGCCTGGAGTGCCGTCGTTGGCGTTAATCAGCCCCAGCATTTT. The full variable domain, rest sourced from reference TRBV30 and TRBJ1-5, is SQTIHQWPATLVQPVGSPLSLECTVEGTSNPNLYWYRQAAGRGLQLLFYSVGIGQISSEVPQNLSASRPQDRQFILSSKKLLLSDSGFYLCAWSAVVGVNQPQHFGDGTRLSIL.

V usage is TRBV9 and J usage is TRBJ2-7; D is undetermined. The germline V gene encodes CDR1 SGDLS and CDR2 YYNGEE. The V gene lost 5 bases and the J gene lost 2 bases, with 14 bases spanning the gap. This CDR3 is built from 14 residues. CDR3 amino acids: CASSGKFGPYEQYF. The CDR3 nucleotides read TGTGCCAGCAGTGGTAAGTTCGGCCCCTACGAGCAGTACTTC.

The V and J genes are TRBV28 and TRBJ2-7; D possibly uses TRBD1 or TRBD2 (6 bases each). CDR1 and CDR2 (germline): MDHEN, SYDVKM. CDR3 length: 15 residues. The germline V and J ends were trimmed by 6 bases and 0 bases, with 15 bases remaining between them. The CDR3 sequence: CASRGGGGLSYEQYF. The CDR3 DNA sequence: TGTGCCAGCAGAGGGGGAGGAGGACTCTCCTACGAGCAGTACTTC.

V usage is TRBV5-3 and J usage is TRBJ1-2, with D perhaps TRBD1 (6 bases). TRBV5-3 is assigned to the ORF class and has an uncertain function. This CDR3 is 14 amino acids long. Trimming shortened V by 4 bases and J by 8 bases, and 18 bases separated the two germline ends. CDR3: CARSTHHRARGYTF. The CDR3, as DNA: TGTGCCAGAAGCACACACCACAGGGCTCGGGGCTACACCTTC.

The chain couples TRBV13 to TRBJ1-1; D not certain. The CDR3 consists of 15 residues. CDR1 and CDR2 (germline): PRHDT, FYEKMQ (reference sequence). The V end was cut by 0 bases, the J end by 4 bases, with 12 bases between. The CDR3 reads CASSLGTWRFTEAFF. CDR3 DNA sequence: TGTGCCAGCAGCTTAGGTACCTGGAGGTTCACTGAAGCTTTCTTT. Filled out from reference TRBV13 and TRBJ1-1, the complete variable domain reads AAGVIQSPRHLIKEKRETATLKCYPIPRHDTVYWYQQGPGQDPQFLISFYEKMQSDKGSIPDRFSAQQFSDYHSELNMSSLELGDSALYFCASSLGTWRFTEAFFGQGTRLTVV.

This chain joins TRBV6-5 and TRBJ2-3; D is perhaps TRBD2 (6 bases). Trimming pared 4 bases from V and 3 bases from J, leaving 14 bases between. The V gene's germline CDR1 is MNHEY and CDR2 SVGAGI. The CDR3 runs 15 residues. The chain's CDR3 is CASSSRGKRTDTQYF. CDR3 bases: TGTGCCAGCAGTTCCCGGGGGAAACGGACAGATACGCAGTATTTT.

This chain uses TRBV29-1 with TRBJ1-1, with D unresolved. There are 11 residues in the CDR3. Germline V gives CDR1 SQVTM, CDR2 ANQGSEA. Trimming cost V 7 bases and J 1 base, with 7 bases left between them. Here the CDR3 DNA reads TGCAGCGCAGAAGCGAACACTGAAGCTTTCTTT. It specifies CSAEANTEAFF.

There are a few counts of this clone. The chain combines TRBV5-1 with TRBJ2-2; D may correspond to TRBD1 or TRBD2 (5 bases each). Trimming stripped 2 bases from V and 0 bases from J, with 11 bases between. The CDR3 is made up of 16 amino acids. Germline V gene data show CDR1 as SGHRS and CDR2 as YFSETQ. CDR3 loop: CASSFTGRPNTGELFF. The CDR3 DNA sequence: TGCGCCAGCAGCTTCACGGGACGGCCGAACACCGGGGAGCTGTTTTTT.

The CDR3 nucleotides read TGCGCCAGCAGCTTGGTGGCTAGCGGGGCCGGGGAGCTGTTTTTT. Encoded protein: CASSLVASGAGELFF. The J gene is TRBJ2-2, the V gene TRBV5-1, with 9 bases lining up with TRBD2. The J segment lost 6 bases and the V segment lost 0 bases, leaving 3 bases of the junction unmatched. Germline V gives CDR1 SGHRS, CDR2 YFSETQ. The CDR3 spans 15 residues.

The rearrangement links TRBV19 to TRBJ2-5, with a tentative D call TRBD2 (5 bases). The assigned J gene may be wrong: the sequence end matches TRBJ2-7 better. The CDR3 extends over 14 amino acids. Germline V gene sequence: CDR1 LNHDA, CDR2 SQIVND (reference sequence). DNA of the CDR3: TGTGCCAGTAAGGGAAATACTAGGCCTTACGAGCAGTACTTC. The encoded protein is CASKGNTRPYEQYF.

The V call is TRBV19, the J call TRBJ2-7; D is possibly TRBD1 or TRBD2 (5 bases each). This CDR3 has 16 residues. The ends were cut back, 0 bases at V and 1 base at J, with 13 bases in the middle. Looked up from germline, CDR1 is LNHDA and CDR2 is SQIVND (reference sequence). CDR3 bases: TGTGCCAGTAGTATAGATTGGGGGAGTCGGTCCTACGAGCAGTACTTC. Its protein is CASSIDWGSRSYEQYF.

This CDR3 reads CASSIGQGAYEQYF. Here the CDR3 DNA reads TGTGCCAGTAGTATCGGGCAGGGGGCCTACGAGCAGTACTTC. V and J are TRBV19 and TRBJ2-7, with 7 bases fitting TRBD1. The germline CDR1 and CDR2 sequences are LNHDA and SQIVND (reference sequence). The V and J ends lost 3 bases and 2 bases, in that order; junction bases with no gene match: 4. The CDR3 totals 14 residues.

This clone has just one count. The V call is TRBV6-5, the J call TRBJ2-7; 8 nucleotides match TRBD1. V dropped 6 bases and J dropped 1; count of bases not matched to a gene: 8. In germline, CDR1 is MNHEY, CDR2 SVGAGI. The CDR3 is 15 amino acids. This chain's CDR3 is CASSPGQGISYEQYF. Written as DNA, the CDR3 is TGTGCCAGCAGCCCAGGACAGGGAATATCCTACGAGCAGTACTTC.

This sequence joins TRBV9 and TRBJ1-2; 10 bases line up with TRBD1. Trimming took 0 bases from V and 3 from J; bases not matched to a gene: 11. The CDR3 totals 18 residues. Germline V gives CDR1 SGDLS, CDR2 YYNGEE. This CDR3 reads CASSVERTGGRHHYGYTF. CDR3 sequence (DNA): TGTGCCAGCAGCGTAGAGCGGACAGGGGGACGCCACCACTATGGCTACACCTTC.